The rows below give T cell receptor beta chains drawn from one sample of a study of regulatory T cells in long-lasting Graves disease. TCRdb passed the multiplex PCR reads through MiXCR, listing each CDR3 protein once. Among 430,000 or so distinct CDR3 sequences listed, around 20% were seen once. Material: peripheral blood mononuclear cells (PBMCs), obtained when the disease was refractory, from a patient treated with antithyroid drugs. The source of these receptors is a female donor with Graves disease. The CDR3 runs from the conserved cysteine through the conserved F or W. Fields, in order: V gene, clone size, D gene, J gene, CDR3 DNA, CDR3 protein. A D gene is named only where the DNA matches it firmly. Part of the rows lack a size; the others show once, few, many or a class for expanded clones.

TRBV12-3/TRBV12-4	many	NA	TRBJ2-5	TGTGCCAGCACAACAGGAGAGACCCAGTACTTC	CASTTGETQYF
TRBV15	many	NA	TRBJ2-7	TGTGCCACCAGCAGAGGGGCCTATTACGAGCAGTACTTC	CATSRGAYYEQYF
TRBV20-1	NA	NA	TRBJ2-7	TGCAGTGCTGGTAGCCCTATTTACGAGCAGTACTTC	CSAGSPIYEQYF
TRBV7-3	many	NA	TRBJ2-5	TGTGCCAGCACCCCGCGGGGTGAGACCCAGTACTTC	CASTPRGETQYF
TRBV2	NA	NA	TRBJ2-1	TGTGCCAGCAGTGGACGGGGTATCAATGAGCAGTTCTTC	CASSGRGINEQFF
TRBV18	few	TRBD1	TRBJ1-6	TGTGCCAGCTCACCTCCCAACAGGGGAGGATACTCACCCCTCCACTTT	CASSPPNRGGYSPLHF
TRBV28	many	NA	TRBJ2-4	TGTGCCAGCAGTTCACCCGGGACTTATCCTATTCAGTACTTC	CASSSPGTYPIQYF
TRBV27	few	TRBD2	TRBJ2-3	TGTGCCAGCAGGACTAGCGGGAGTTCTTTAGATACGCAGTATTTT	CASRTSGSSLDTQYF
TRBV20-1	once	TRBD2	TRBJ2-7	TGCAGCGCTGAGGCGGGGGACTCCTACGAGCAGTACTTC	CSAEAGDSYEQYF
TRBV6-2/TRBV6-3	NA	TRBD1	TRBJ2-1	TGTGCCAGCAGTGAAAGACAGGGGGCGGGTATAAATGAGCAGTTCTTC	CASSERQGAGINEQFF
TRBV5-1	many	TRBD1	TRBJ1-1	TGTGCCAGCAGCTTTACCGGGACAGAGAACACTGAAGCTTTCTTT	CASSFTGTENTEAFF
TRBV3-1	many	NA	TRBJ2-5	TGTGCCAGCAGCCAGGAGGGGCTTCAAGAGACCCAGTACTTC	CASSQEGLQETQYF
TRBV5-1	NA	TRBD2	TRBJ2-5	TGCGCCAGCAGCTTGGGACGGACTAGCGGGAGTGGGCAAGAGACCCAGTACTTC	CASSLGRTSGSGQETQYF
TRBV27	NA	TRBD2	TRBJ2-1	TGTGCCAGCACCTTCTGGACTAGCGGGACCCTTGAGCAGTTCTTC	CASTFWTSGTLEQFF
TRBV30	many	TRBD1	TRBJ1-2	TGTGCCTGGAGTGTACTTGACAGGGGAGCATATGGCTACACCTTC	CAWSVLDRGAYGYTF
TRBV7-9	NA	TRBD2	TRBJ2-1	TGTGCCAGCAGCTCGCGACTAGCGCAACAGTTCTTC	CASSSRLAQQFF
TRBV29-1	few	TRBD1	TRBJ1-1	TGCAGCGGACAGGGGGGAACTGAAGCTTTCTTT	CSGQGGTEAFF
TRBV27	few	NA	TRBJ2-7	TGTGCCACCAGAAAGTTCTCGACAGCTTTAAGCTCCTACGAGCAGTACTTC	CATRKFSTALSSYEQYF
TRBV25-1	NA	NA	TRBJ1-1	TGTGCCAGCAGCACCCTAGGTGAGGGGCATAACACTGAAGCTTTCTTT	CASSTLGEGHNTEAFF
TRBV6-4	many	TRBD2	TRBJ2-5	TGTGCCAGCAGAGGACTAGCGCCATGGGAAGAGACCCAGTACTTC	CASRGLAPWEETQYF
TRBV5-6	NA	NA	TRBJ2-1	TGTGCCAGCAGCTCTCTCAGCGCCAATGAGCAGTTCTTC	CASSSLSANEQFF
TRBV20-1	NA	TRBD2	TRBJ2-3	TGCAGTGCTAGCCCACTAGCGGGAGCTACAGATACGCAGTATTTT	CSASPLAGATDTQYF
TRBV20-1	many	NA	TRBJ2-7	TGCAGTGCTAGAGGAGTGGGGGGCTACGAGCAGTACTTC	CSARGVGGYEQYF
TRBV6-5	NA	TRBD1	TRBJ2-1	TGTGCCAGCAGTTCTCGGGACAGGGTCAATGAGCAGTTCTTC	CASSSRDRVNEQFF
TRBV10-3	few	NA	TRBJ1-3	TGTGCCATCAGCGGGACCCCCTCTGGAAACACCATATATTTT	CAISGTPSGNTIYF
TRBV2	many	TRBD1	TRBJ1-2	TGTGCCAGCAGCGTTCGGGGACAGGGGATCTATGGCTACACCTTC	CASSVRGQGIYGYTF
TRBV2	few	TRBD2	TRBJ2-3	TGTGCCAGCAGTGTTCGTCCGGGACTAGCGGGAGTGACGCAGTATTTT	CASSVRPGLAGVTQYF
TRBV28	many	NA	TRBJ2-5	TGTGCCAGCAGTTTATTGGGGGTGGAGGAAGAGACCCAGTACTTC	CASSLLGVEEETQYF
TRBV28	many	TRBD1	TRBJ2-2	TGTGCCAGCACTTGGACAGGAAACACCGGGGAGCTGTTTTTT	CASTWTGNTGELFF
TRBV28	many	TRBD1	TRBJ2-6	TGTGCCAGCAGTTTATTGGGACAGGGGGCTGGTGGGGCCAACGTCCTGACTTTC	CASSLLGQGAGGANVLTF
TRBV29-1	many	TRBD1	TRBJ2-5	TGCAGCGGAAGGACAGGGGTCGATGAGACCCAGTACTTC	CSGRTGVDETQYF
TRBV28	many	NA	TRBJ2-7	TGTGCCAGCAGGGGGGTTTATTCCTACGAGCAGTACTTC	CASRGVYSYEQYF
TRBV27	many	NA	TRBJ2-5	TGTGCCAGCAGTCCTCAGCAGCCCGGTCAAGAGACCCAGTACTTC	CASSPQQPGQETQYF
TRBV28	NA	TRBD1	TRBJ2-4	TGTGCCAGCAGAGCCGACAGGGTCCCGCTTGGCAAAAACATTCAGTACTTC	CASRADRVPLGKNIQYF
TRBV24-1	many	TRBD1	TRBJ2-5	TGTGCCACCAGTGATTCTTCCGGGACAGGGGGCTTGGAGACCCAGTACTTC	CATSDSSGTGGLETQYF
TRBV12-3/TRBV12-4	NA	NA	TRBJ2-1	TGTGCCAGCAGTCCCGCGATGTCGGAGAATGAGCAGTTCTTC	CASSPAMSENEQFF